What follows is one TCR beta chain and its context. Its specificity is unknown. This entry belongs to a study of T cell responses to AZD1222 COVID-19 vaccine. Study-wide findings and caveats: Within unmutated variant regions lay the reported targets of nearly half of spike-specific TCRs.

Generated by immunoSEQ multiplex PCR, the TCRdb table keeps only in-frame clones and is missing some. The sample shows approximately 150,000 clones, over 75% of them seen only once. The CDR3 covers 13 residues. V lost 11 bases and J lost 0, with 14 bases in between. Germline CDR1 MNHEY, CDR2 SMNVEV (reference sequence). This chain uses TRBV27 with TRBJ2-7, with D maybe TRBD1 (5 bases). The TCR originated in an adult who received the AZD1222 COVID-19 vaccine. The source material was peripheral blood, sampled 28 days after the second AZD1222 dose. CDR3 nucleotides: TGTGCCTCGGGCAGGGCTAGCTCCTACGAGCAGTACTTC. Translation: CASGRASSYEQYF.